This entry features one T cell receptor beta chain sequence. As yet, its antigen is unknown. TCRdb keeps only in-frame clones here, not all; method: immunoSEQ multiplex PCR. Of about 300,000 clones in the sample, roughly 76% were seen once. The data were obtained in a study of cytotoxic CD8 clonotypes in ibrutinib-treated CLL. Study-wide context: Productive templates per sample averaged 255,043; productive rearrangements, just under 95,000.

Notes on the study in general: The study found clonality rose at ibrutinib response, then fell toward baseline at progression.

The J segment lost 5 bases and the V segment lost 8 bases, leaving 7 bases of the junction unmatched. The germline gives CDR1 MDHEN, CDR2 SYDVKM. This CDR3 has 13 amino acids. This material consisted of PBMCs, taken at disease progression, from a patient treated with ibrutinib. The sequence came from a human donor with chronic lymphocytic leukemia. This rearrangement joins TRBV28 to TRBJ2-7, with 9 bases that match TRBD1. CDR3 sequence: CASGGTGTHEQYF. For the CDR3, the DNA is TGTGCCAGCGGGGGGACAGGGACCCACGAGCAGTACTTC.